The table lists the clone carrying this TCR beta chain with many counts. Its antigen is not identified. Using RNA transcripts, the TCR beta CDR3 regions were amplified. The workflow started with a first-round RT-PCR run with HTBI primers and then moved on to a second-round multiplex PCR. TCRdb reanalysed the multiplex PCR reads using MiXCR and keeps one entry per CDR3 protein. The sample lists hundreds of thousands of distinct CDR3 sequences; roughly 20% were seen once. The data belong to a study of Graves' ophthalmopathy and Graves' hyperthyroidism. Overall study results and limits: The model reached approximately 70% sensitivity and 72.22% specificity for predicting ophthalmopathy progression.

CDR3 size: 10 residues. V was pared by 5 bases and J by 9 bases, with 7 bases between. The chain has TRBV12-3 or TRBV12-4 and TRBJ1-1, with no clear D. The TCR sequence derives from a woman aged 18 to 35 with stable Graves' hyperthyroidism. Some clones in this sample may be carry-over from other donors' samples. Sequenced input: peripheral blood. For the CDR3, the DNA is TGTGCCAGCAGTCGGAGTCAAGCTTTCTTT. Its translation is CASSRSQAFF.